This T cell receptor (beta chain) was captured by sequencing in a study of shared clonotypes between healthy human individuals (dated by TCRdb to the early 2020s). Turning to the overall study: The cohort included three men and a couple of women between 18 and 49 years of age. For each donor, three plates each were used for CD4 naive and CD4 memory, two plates were used for CD8 naive, and one plate was used for CD8 memory. To estimate repertoire size and how much clonotype sharing occurs between individuals, the study deeply sequenced the blood TCR repertoires of roughly 5 healthy adults. Libraries were prepared and TCR repertoires were sequenced by different laboratories using diverse techniques, in order to increase sequencing depth and limit assay-specific biases. Per donor, leukapheresis produced somewhere between about 0.9 and 9 billion PBMCs. Study-wide conclusions, independent of this receptor: The small number of donors limited the genetic and exposure-history diversity represented. Larger estimated clonotype richness was generally found for naive subsets than for memory subsets. Based on pairwise subsampling, the degree of clonotype sharing among donors was expected to be affected by sequencing depth. Only blood was sampled, and tissue TCR repertoires likely differ from those in blood. Incomplete sequencing was indicated by rarefaction of sorted-subset datasets, despite the large sequencing depth. Across a handful of donors, around 5% of naive CD4, around 3.5% of naive CD8, roughly 2.2% of memory CD4, and about 0.44% of memory CD8 clonotypes were shared. Compared with non-shared clonotypes, the clonotypes found in all four sorted-subset donors had higher generation probabilities.

CD8 naive samples were obtained by positive selection for CCR7 among CD45RO-negative cells, yielding a CD45RA+CCR7+ population from which TemRA cells were excluded. Healthy HIV-negative adults with no recently reported acute infections or vaccinations were included as donors. Every donor was a Caucasian adult residing in Nashville, Tennessee, USA. After blood collection by leukapheresis, PBMCs were isolated using Ficoll-Histopaque density gradient centrifugation and then cryopreserved in the vapor phase of liquid nitrogen. Analytical flow cytometry was used to check the purity and quantity of each magnetically sorted T cell population. From each sorted fraction, genomic DNA was isolated and quantified by UV absorbance on a Nanodrop 2000c. TCR CDR3 regions were amplified from genomic DNA by multiplex PCR using the deep immunoSEQ assay. For each cell subset, the extracted genomic DNA was distributed evenly across all wells of several immunoSEQ 96-well plates, and each plate served as one replicate. For sorted subsets, around 0.2 ug of genomic DNA, equivalent to some 33,000 T cell genomes, went into each replicate PCR. The purified libraries were quantified using a Qubit 3.0 fluorometer, sized with a Bioanalyzer 2100, and then quantified again using the KAPA Library Quantification kit. Every immunoSEQ 96-well plate was sequenced on a separate single-read 150-cycle Illumina NextSeq 550 flow cell. Concerning the study's data processing: Because only junctional sequences without quality scores were contained in the immunoSEQ output, filtering matching that applied to full-length reads could not be performed. Sequences were annotated with PyIR, a Python wrapper for IgBLAST v1.9, using IMGT germline references to assign V/J genes and CDR3. Reads were removed for weak V/J assignments (E-value above 1e-6), missing CDR3, stop codons, out-of-frame junctions, or ambiguous translated residues. V3J clonotypes were defined as sequences sharing the same inferred V gene, J gene, and CDR3 amino acid sequence. Percentage overlap between repertoires was calculated by dividing the number of shared unique clonotypes by the size of the smaller repertoire. RTK rarefaction, the Chao1 estimator, and Recon v2.1 estimates of unobserved clonotypes were used to assess repertoire richness. For all TCRbeta clonotypes obtained by the gDNA method from several donors, generation probabilities were computed with OLGA. Drawn from immuneACCESS, this table holds only the in-frame rearrangements with V and J called that TCRdb kept. Clones are partly lost; checked studies trace under half to an unresolved V gene and leave the rest unexplained. V, J and clone size are those of that table, while D and trimming were read from the DNA. This sample gives roughly 2 million clones in total; over 85% of them show up just once. Around 1.1% of the sample lies in the top ten.

According to the germline V gene, CDR1 reads SGHTA and CDR2 reads FQGTGA. Trimming costs V 5 bases and J 4 bases, and their ends lie 12 bases apart. Including cysteine and phenylalanine, the CDR3 has 14 amino acids. Only the CDR3 DNA stays, 42 bases, in frame from base 1. Comment on this clone: Its binding antigen is unknown. No base quality information exists; no much larger clone differs at one position.

Sequencing was done on a sample of naive CD8+ T cells sorted from blood. Interpreted using the paper, the cell subset or site label stands for: CD45RA+CCR7+. The rearranged segments are TRBV7-3 and TRBJ2-1; the D gene is perhaps TRBD2, on 6 matching bases. The sequence was collected from a man younger than 30 in good health. The CDR3 protein sequence reads: CASSRTEGYNEQFF. Here is the DNA: TGTGCCAGCAGCCGTACGGAGGGTTACAATGAGCAGTTCTTC.